This T cell receptor (beta chain) was retrieved from a study of cytotoxic CD8 clonotypes in ibrutinib-treated CLL. Study-wide results and caveats: Public clonotypes (which were uncommon) either contracted or remained stable on treatment. Collection times varied between progressing and sustained-remission patients.

Cryopreserved PBMCs yielded about 2.2 micrograms of genomic DNA for TCR beta libraries. In regard to this clone: Its antigen remains unidentified.

The intended depth for sequencing was 1 in 200,000 to 1 in 1 million T cells. The protocol was immunoSEQ multiplex PCR, while the TCRdb copy is restricted to in-frame clones and leaves out a portion. The data hold 150,000 to 250,000 clones, with roughly 72% observed a single time. Germline loops: CDR1 SGHRS, CDR2 YFSETQ. Germline trimming cut 7 bases from V and 0 bases from J; bases unmatched to any gene: 2. The CDR3 spans 15 residues. This chain joins TRBV5-1 and TRBJ2-3, with 13 bases matching TRBD2. The TCR comes from a human donor with chronic lymphocytic leukemia. Sequenced here: PBMCs, sampled after 24 months of ibrutinib treatment. The CDR3 here is CASGTSGASTDTQYF. The CDR3 DNA follows: TGCGCCAGCGGGACTAGCGGGGCTAGCACAGATACGCAGTATTTT.